Detailed here is one TCR beta chain. An end of the junction does not agree with germline; a read error may underlie this. These data originate in a study of cytomegalovirus exposure and HLA in healthy donors. CDR3 length: 14 residues. Germline loops: CDR1 LGHNT, CDR2 FRNRAP. 60 Vbeta and 13 Jbeta primers were used in PCR. Repertoires were generated with immunoSEQ multiplex PCR, while TCRdb's copy carries only in-frame clones and drops some. The sample lists about 98,000 clones, over 65% seen once, with approximately 15% in the top ten. The V and J genes are TRBV12-5 and TRBJ2-3; D ambiguous. This clonotype was obtained from a man aged 60 to 69 in good health and CMV-seropositive. Sample: PBMCs. CDR3: CASGLDGSTDTQYF. CDR3 DNA sequence: TGTGCTAGTGGGTTGGACGGTAGCACAGATACGCAGTATTTT.